The rows below give T cell receptor beta chains drawn from one sample of a study of technical replicates of blood from a few donors. Method: immunoSEQ multiplex PCR; TCRdb's copy keeps in-frame clones and lacks some. The sample includes 75,000 to 100,000 clones, over 80% of them seen just once. What was sequenced was T cells isolated from PBMCs. These receptors were obtained from a human donor in good health. The CDR3 runs from the conserved cysteine through the conserved F or W. Each record gives: V gene, clone size, J gene, D gene, CDR3 protein, CDR3 DNA. A D gene is named only where the DNA matches it firmly. Size is omitted from some rows. Given values are once, few, many or a class for expanded clones.

TRBV29-1,NA,TRBJ2-2,TRBD1,CSVEDRGLPGELFF,TGCAGCGTTGAGGACAGGGGTCTCCCCGGGGAGCTGTTTTTT
TRBV27,NA,TRBJ2-2,TRBD1,CASSPTGAGPNTGELFF,TGTGCCAGCAGCCCGACAGGGGCCGGACCAAACACCGGGGAGCTGTTTTTT
TRBV20-1,NA,TRBJ2-1,NA,CSANGQNEQFF,TGCAGTGCTAACGGACAAAATGAGCAGTTCTTC
TRBV28,NA,TRBJ2-4,NA,CASQGVAKNIQYF,TGTGCCAGCCAAGGGGTAGCCAAAAACATTCAGTACTTC
TRBV5-1,NA,TRBJ2-7,NA,CASSLQGDEQYF,TGCGCCAGCAGCCTCCAAGGGGACGAGCAGTACTTC
TRBV4-1,NA,TRBJ1-4,TRBD1,CASSQEGTGDWGGDEKLFF,TGCGCCAGCAGCCAAGAAGGCACAGGGGATTGGGGAGGTGACGAAAAACTGTTTTTT
TRBV30,NA,TRBJ1-2,NA,CAWNRDIYGYTF,TGTGCCTGGAACCGGGACATCTATGGCTACACCTTC
TRBV19,NA,TRBJ1-3,NA,CASTTAADSGNTIYF,TGTGCCAGTACCACAGCGGCAGATAGTGGAAACACCATATATTTT
TRBV6-1,NA,TRBJ2-7,NA,CASSEGADLYEQYF,TGTGCCAGCAGTGAAGGGGCAGACCTTTACGAGCAGTACTTC
TRBV7-9,once,TRBJ1-6,NA,CASSLKGNSSPLHF,TGTGCCAGCAGCTTAAAGGGGAATAGTTCACCCCTCCACTTT
TRBV18,NA,TRBJ2-1,TRBD1,CASSPGQVVSSYNEQFF,TGTGCCAGCTCACCGGGACAGGTCGTTAGCTCCTACAATGAGCAGTTCTTC
TRBV7-9,NA,TRBJ2-7,NA,CASSLAMTAPYEQYF,TGTGCCAGCAGCTTAGCTATGACAGCCCCCTACGAGCAGTACTTC
TRBV7-9,NA,TRBJ1-5,NA,CASSLGYGTYQPQHF,TGTGCCAGCAGCTTAGGGTACGGGACTTATCAGCCCCAGCATTTT
TRBV29-1,NA,TRBJ2-1,TRBD2,CSYEGPSGHSYNEQFF,TGCAGCTACGAAGGGCCTAGCGGACACTCCTACAATGAGCAGTTCTTC
TRBV7-6,NA,TRBJ2-1,NA,CASSLERSSYNEQFF,TGTGCCAGCAGCTTAGAGCGGAGCTCCTACAATGAGCAGTTCTTC
TRBV5-5,NA,TRBJ1-3,TRBD1,CASSFTGTGNPVSGNTIYF,TGTGCCAGCAGCTTCACCGGGACAGGGAATCCCGTCTCTGGAAACACCATATATTTT
TRBV19,NA,TRBJ2-1,TRBD2,CASTQPSGLAGGSYNEQFF,TGTGCCAGTACCCAACCATCCGGACTAGCGGGAGGTAGCTACAATGAGCAGTTCTTC
TRBV6-1,NA,TRBJ2-7,NA,CASSEPHSYEQYF,TGTGCCAGCAGTGAACCCCACTCCTACGAGCAGTACTTC
TRBV7-9,NA,TRBJ2-7,TRBD2,CASSLVSSGEQYF,TGTGCCAGCAGCTTAGTGTCTAGCGGCGAGCAGTACTTC
TRBV29-1,NA,TRBJ2-7,TRBD2,CSVDSTSGSSEQYF,TGCAGCGTAGACTCAACTAGCGGGAGCTCGGAGCAGTACTTC
TRBV2,NA,TRBJ1-4,NA,CASSEGTDGGEKLFF,TGTGCCAGCAGTGAAGGAACAGATGGCGGGGAAAAACTGTTTTTT
TRBV5-1,NA,TRBJ2-7,NA,CASSLDLAINYEQYF,TGCGCCAGCAGCTTGGATCTAGCCATAAACTACGAGCAGTACTTC
TRBV7-9,NA,TRBJ2-3,NA,CASSLELVTDTQYF,TGTGCCAGCAGCTTAGAACTCGTTACAGATACGCAGTATTTT
TRBV5-1,NA,TRBJ2-5,TRBD1,CASSSGDRGQETQYF,TGCGCCAGCAGCTCCGGGGACAGGGGGCAAGAGACCCAGTACTTC
TRBV7-9,NA,TRBJ1-5,TRBD1,CASSADRANQPQHF,TGTGCCAGCAGCGCCGACAGGGCTAATCAGCCCCAGCATTTT
TRBV7-3,NA,TRBJ2-1,NA,CASSLRTDYNEQFF,TGTGCCAGCAGCTTAAGGACAGACTACAATGAGCAGTTCTTC
TRBV9,NA,TRBJ2-7,NA,CASSVGTRLPYEQYF,TGTGCCAGCAGCGTAGGCACCAGGTTACCATACGAGCAGTACTTC
TRBV30,NA,TRBJ1-5,TRBD1,CACQTGSNQPQHF,TGTGCCTGCCAGACAGGGAGCAATCAGCCCCAGCATTTT
TRBV5-6,few,TRBJ1-1,NA,CASSKQGRGAFF,TGTGCCAGCAGTAAACAGGGAAGAGGGGCTTTCTTT
TRBV18,NA,TRBJ2-2,NA,CASSPPATGNTGELFF,TGTGCCAGCTCACCACCCGCGACGGGGAACACCGGGGAGCTGTTTTTT
TRBV19,NA,TRBJ2-7,NA,CASSIRGFTYEQYF,TGTGCCAGTAGTATCCGGGGATTTACCTACGAGCAGTACTTC
TRBV4-1,NA,TRBJ2-6,NA,CASSQRGGSGANVLTF,TGCGCCAGCAGCCAGCGAGGGGGTTCTGGGGCCAACGTCCTGACTTTC
TRBV4-1,once,TRBJ2-1,TRBD1,CASSHLTGTGRGNEQFF,TGCGCCAGCAGCCACCTAACCGGGACAGGGAGAGGCAATGAGCAGTTCTTC
TRBV6-5,NA,TRBJ1-1,NA,CASSYWGPENTEAFF,TGTGCCAGCAGTTACTGGGGGCCGGAGAACACTGAAGCTTTCTTT
TRBV30,NA,TRBJ2-3,NA,CAGSPRQHFTDTQYF,TGTGCCGGATCCCCCCGACAGCACTTCACAGATACGCAGTATTTT
TRBV19,NA,TRBJ1-6,TRBD1,CASKGITGVPYNSPLHF,TGTGCCAGTAAAGGCATCACAGGGGTACCTTATAATTCACCCCTCCACTTT
TRBV20-1,once,TRBJ2-7,NA,CSARLVYEQYF,TGCAGTGCCAGACTAGTCTACGAGCAGTACTTC
TRBV2,NA,TRBJ1-5,NA,CAIRLYIDQPQHF,TGTGCCATCCGATTGTATATAGATCAGCCCCAGCATTTT
TRBV9,NA,TRBJ2-7,TRBD1,CASSVGQGAEQYF,TGTGCCAGCAGCGTCGGACAGGGGGCCGAGCAGTACTTC
TRBV30,NA,TRBJ1-2,NA,CAWYRRYGYTF,TGTGCCTGGTACAGAAGATATGGCTACACCTTC
TRBV5-1,NA,TRBJ2-7,TRBD1,CASSSIQGSGEQYF,TGCGCCAGCAGCTCGATACAGGGGTCGGGGGAGCAGTACTTC